The source of this TCR beta chain is a study of cytomegalovirus exposure and HLA in healthy donors. The study's findings and limits: Overall, approximately 150 TCR beta chains were annotated as cytomegalovirus-associated.

Here immunoSEQ multiplex PCR was the method, and the copy in TCRdb shows in-frame clones only, minus some. The repertoire holds 50,000 to 65,000 clones, with roughly 95% as singletons. There are 15 residues in the CDR3. Germline V gene data show CDR1 as MDHEN and CDR2 as SYDVKM. V was shortened by 3 bases and J by 1 base, with 11 bases between the two germline ends. In the case of this clone: Its antigen is currently unknown.

The donors were members of the roughly 120-subject validation cohort (separate from the 666-subject first cohort). Material: PBMCs. The gene calls are TRBV28 and TRBJ2-3; the D gene is possibly TRBD2 (6 bases). This TCR came from a woman aged 18-29 years in good health and CMV-seronegative. CDR3 bases: TGTGCCAGCAGTTTGCGGGGAGTAGGCACAGATACGCAGTATTTT. As protein: CASSLRGVGTDTQYF.